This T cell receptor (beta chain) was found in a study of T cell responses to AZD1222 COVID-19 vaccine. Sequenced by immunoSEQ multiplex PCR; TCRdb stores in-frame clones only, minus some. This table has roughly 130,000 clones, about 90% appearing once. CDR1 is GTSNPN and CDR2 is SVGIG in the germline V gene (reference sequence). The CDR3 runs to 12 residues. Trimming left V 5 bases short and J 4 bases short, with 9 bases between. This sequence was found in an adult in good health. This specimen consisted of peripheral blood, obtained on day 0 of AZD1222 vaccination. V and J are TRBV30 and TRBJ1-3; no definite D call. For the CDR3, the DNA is TGTGCCTGGGACTTGGGGGGAAACACCATATATTTT. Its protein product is CAWDLGGNTIYF.